This T cell receptor beta chain was identified during a study of cytomegalovirus exposure and HLA in healthy donors. Overall study: Inside one of the first data releases sat 75 million to 100 million unique TCRs taken from HLA-typed donors.

Amplification used 60 Vbeta primers and 13 Jbeta primers. TCRdb's copy holds only in-frame clones and misses some; the assay was immunoSEQ multiplex PCR. Of about 95,000 clones in the sample, around four fifths were seen once. For this clone: No antigen is known for it.

Notes on the study in general: As a later analysis showed, a missense DCLRE1C variant was linked to trimming of TCR beta V- and J-genes. In an earlier analysis, most TCR beta V segments were productive about 87% or about 30% of the time. Excluded: some indistinguishable V segments such as TRBV6-2 and TRBV6-3.

V shed 4 bases and J 5 bases; nucleotides not matched to a gene: 10. Germline CDR1 and CDR2: SGHRS and YFSETQ. The CDR3 spans 15 residues. This chain links TRBV5-1 with TRBJ2-5; TRBD2 matches 8 bases. Sequencing was performed on PBMCs. The TCR was taken from a man aged 25 to 45 in good health and CMV-seropositive. CDR3 sequence reads: CASSPTGGQHETQYF. As DNA, the CDR3 is TGCGCCAGCAGCCCCACGGGAGGGCAACATGAGACCCAGTACTTC.